Presented here are 31 T cell receptor beta chains from one specimen sequenced in a study of T cell repertoires in cytomegalovirus infection. In TCRdb, the reads were re-called with MiXCR into one record per CDR3 protein. The repertoire consists of around 490,000 distinct CDR3 sequences, with around a quarter occurring once and the leading ten covering less than 15%. The source material was PBMCs. These receptors were taken from a human donor in good health (CMV status not recorded). Some clones in this sample may be carry-over from other donors' samples.

This clonotype turned up a few times. The CDR3 DNA follows: TGTGCCAGCAGCCCGATGGGACAATTGCGGCCCCAGCATTTT. It yields the protein CASSPMGQLRPQHF. The rearrangement uses TRBV7-9 and TRBJ1-5, with D maybe TRBD1 (6 bases). This CDR3 has 14 amino acids. Germline V gene data show CDR1 as SEHNR and CDR2 as FQNEAQ (reference sequence). V was trimmed by 5 bases and J by 9 bases, leaving 17 bases between them. Full variable domain (remainder filled in from reference TRBV7-9 and TRBJ1-5): DTGVSQNPRHKITKRGQNVTFRCDPISEHNRLYWYRQTLGQGPEFLTYFQNEAQLEKSRLLSDRFSAERPKGSFSTLEIQRTEQGDSAMYLCASSPMGQLRPQHFGDGTRLSIL.

The rearrangement uses TRBV2 and TRBJ1-5; D is undetermined. The CDR3 is made up of 15 amino acids. Germline V gene lookup returns CDR1 SNHLY and CDR2 FYNNEI. V was shortened by 4 bases and J by 0 bases, with 10 bases between the two germline ends. The CDR3 region is CASSAERYSNQPQHF. CDR3 bases: TGTGCCAGCAGTGCGGAGAGGTATAGCAATCAGCCCCAGCATTTT.

V usage is TRBV7-9 and J usage is TRBJ1-4; 9 bases are a match to TRBD1. Trimming cost V 5 bases and J 7 bases; bases outside gene matches: 5. This CDR3 region has 14 residues. The germline V gene has CDR1 SEHNR and CDR2 FQNEAQ (reference sequence). CDR3 nucleotides: TGTGCCAGCAGCGCGGACAGGGGCGGTGAAAAACTGTTTTTT. Protein: CASSADRGGEKLFF.

The genes are TRBV10-3 and TRBJ1-4; D remains ambiguous. V dropped 0 bases and J dropped 7 bases, with 3 bases sitting between them. The CDR3 is made up of 12 amino acids. The germline V gene has CDR1 ENHRY and CDR2 SYGVKD. In DNA form, the CDR3 reads TGTGCCATCAGTGAGTCGGGTGAAAAACTGTTTTTT. Protein sequence: CAISESGEKLFF.

The chain links TRBV2 to TRBJ1-2; D gene ambiguous. Germline V CDR1 and CDR2: SNHLY, FYNNEI. This CDR3 contains 13 residues. Deletions cut 6 bases from V and 2 bases from J, with 10 bases between. CDR3: CASRDDNNYGYTF. The CDR3 region has the DNA TGTGCCAGCAGAGACGACAACAACTATGGCTACACCTTC.

Only a few counts were recorded for this clonotype. V is TRBV14 and J is TRBJ2-1; D may be TRBD2 (5 bases). V was trimmed by 4 bases and J by 2 bases, leaving 18 bases between them. This CDR3 spans 17 amino acids. Germline V lookup: CDR1 SGHDN, CDR2 FVKESK. This CDR3 reads CASSPTILTRTYNEQFF. CDR3 sequence (DNA): TGTGCCAGCAGCCCCACTATACTAACTAGGACCTACAATGAGCAGTTCTTC.

This clonotype was counted ten times or more. This sequence joins TRBV12-3 or TRBV12-4 and TRBJ1-2; no reliable D call. The CDR3 covers 13 residues. V lost 3 bases and J 3 bases, leaving 8 bases between the germline ends. The CDR3 reads CASSFRRDYGYTF. CDR3 coding DNA: TGTGCCAGCAGTTTTCGGCGCGACTATGGCTACACCTTC.

This clonotype was recorded many times. The chain carries TRBV7-2 and TRBJ1-3, with D tentatively TRBD1 (5 bases). Per the germline V gene, CDR1 is SGHTA and CDR2 is FQGNSA. The CDR3 is 14 residues long. V was shortened by 4 bases and J by 0 bases, with 7 bases between the two germline ends. CDR3 DNA sequence: TGTGCCAGCAGCTGGGGGGGCTCTGGAAACACCATATATTTT. Its translation: CASSWGGSGNTIYF.

The V gene is TRBV20-1, the J gene TRBJ1-3; D is ambiguous. This CDR3 has 15 amino acids. V shed 7 bases and J shed 4 bases, with 20 bases lying between them. Looked up from germline, CDR1 is DFQATT and CDR2 is SNEGSKA (reference sequence). The CDR3 spells CSGLYWGAGGNTIYF. The CDR3 DNA sequence: TGCAGTGGGCTGTATTGGGGAGCCGGGGGAAACACCATATATTTT.

This clonotype has only a few counts. V usage is TRBV28 and J usage is TRBJ1-1; 8 positions agree with TRBD1. Germline loops: CDR1 MDHEN, CDR2 SYDVKM. CDR3 size: 16 residues. After removal of 4 bases from V and 0 bases from J, the junction contained 7 bases not matched to a gene. The CDR3 DNA follows: TGTGCCAGCAGTTCCGGACAGGGAGGGATGAACACTGAAGCTTTCTTT. Translation gives CASSSGQGGMNTEAFF.

The gene calls are TRBV7-2 and TRBJ2-1; 10 nucleotides match TRBD1. The CDR3 contains 15 residues. V lost 7 bases and J lost 6; bases outside the gene matches: 9. The germline gives CDR1 SGHTA, CDR2 FQGNSA. As DNA, the CDR3 is TGTGCCAGCAACGGGGGACAGGGGTGGGGCAATGAGCAGTTCTTC. Translation: CASNGGQGWGNEQFF.

The sample holds a few counts of this clonotype. The rearrangement links TRBV6-2 or TRBV6-3 to TRBJ2-7, with 9 positions matching TRBD2. V shed 6 bases, J shed 2 bases, and the junction held 8 bases outside the gene matches. Germline V gives CDR1 MNHEY, CDR2 SVGEGT. The CDR3 consists of 15 residues. CDR3 loop: CASRPSGRHTYEQYF. CDR3 nucleotides: TGTGCCAGCAGGCCCAGCGGGAGGCATACCTACGAGCAGTACTTC.

This clonotype was recorded a few times. The chain employs TRBV28 and TRBJ1-3, with 9 bases lining up with TRBD1. The length of the CDR3 is 15 residues. CDR1 is MDHEN, CDR2 SYDVKM, per germline. Trimming cost V 5 bases and J 4 bases; bases outside gene matches: 6. CDR3 DNA sequence: TGTGCCAGCAGTCCGGGACAGGGCTCCGGAAACACCATATATTTT. Its protein product is CASSPGQGSGNTIYF.

This clonotype was counted many times. The rearrangement joins TRBV7-8 to TRBJ2-5, with no clear D. Germline lookup yields CDR1 SGHVS and CDR2 FQNEAQ. V lost 4 bases and J 3 bases, leaving 12 bases between the germline ends. The CDR3 is made up of 14 amino acids. DNA for the CDR3: TGTGCCAGCAGCTCCTGGAAGGAAGAAGAGACCCAGTACTTC. Amino acid sequence: CASSSWKEEETQYF.

The rearrangement joins TRBV29-1 to TRBJ1-1, with TRBD1 matching 7 bases. The CDR3 totals 14 residues. V lost 5 bases to trimming and J lost 4 bases; unmatched junction nucleotides: 10. CDR1 SQVTM and CDR2 ANQGSEA come from the germline V gene. The CDR3 DNA reads TGCAGCGTTAGCCCCACAGGGGCGAGCACTGAAGCTTTCTTT. Its translation is CSVSPTGASTEAFF.

This clonotype occurred many times. This chain uses TRBV5-4 with TRBJ2-3; TRBD1 matches 8 bases. Germline trimming cut 3 bases from V and 0 bases from J; bases unmatched to any gene: 3. In germline, CDR1 is SGHNT, CDR2 YYREEE (reference sequence). CDR3 length equals 15 residues. CDR3 protein: CASSWAGGSTDTQYF. The CDR3 DNA sequence: TGTGCCAGCAGCTGGGCAGGGGGCAGCACAGATACGCAGTATTTT.

Note on this clonotype: A much larger clone lies a single base off, so this may be a read error. The CDR3 carries no conserved terminal phenylalanine or tryptophan, so it likely arises from a read error. V gene TRBV11-2 combines with J gene TRBJ1-6; D not resolved. The CDR3 contains 16 residues. Deletions cut 2 bases from V and 11 bases from J, with 19 bases between. Germline assignment: CDR1 SGHAT and CDR2 FQNNGV. This CDR3 reads CASSLSRDPTWAPLHL. DNA for the CDR3: TGTGCCAGCAGCTTAAGCCGGGATCCGACTTGGGCACCCCTCCACTTG.

The chain carries TRBV7-6 and TRBJ2-5; D unresolved. Trimming left V 2 bases short and J 1 base short, with 11 bases between. This CDR3 is built from 15 residues. Germline V gives CDR1 SGHVS, CDR2 FNYEAQ. The CDR3 DNA is TGTGCCAGCAGCTTATGGCTGAAGACCCAAGAGACCCAGTACTTC. Encoded protein: CASSLWLKTQETQYF.

This clonotype has a handful of counts. The chain employs TRBV7-2 and TRBJ1-2; D may be TRBD1 (6 bases). This CDR3 contains 21 residues. Germline values: CDR1 SGHTA, CDR2 FQGNSA. V was clipped by 4 bases and J by 0 bases, with 30 bases between them. The CDR3 loop is CASSSRGGQHISQGTNYGYTF. Here the CDR3 DNA reads TGTGCCAGCAGCTCCCGAGGAGGACAGCATATCTCCCAAGGAACTAACTATGGCTACACCTTC.

The chain has TRBV20-1 and TRBJ2-1; possibly TRBD1 or TRBD2 for D (5 bases each). The CDR3 spans 14 residues. V was shortened by 3 bases and J by 1 base, with 10 bases between the two germline ends. Germline V gene sequence: CDR1 DFQATT, CDR2 SNEGSKA (reference sequence). CDR3 DNA: TGCAGTGCTAGCCGGGACGGATCCTACAATGAGCAGTTCTTC. Amino acid sequence: CSASRDGSYNEQFF.

V gene TRBV2 combines with J gene TRBJ2-5; a weak D match, TRBD2 (5 bases). This CDR3 has 15 residues. Trimming removed 2 bases from V and 7 bases from J, with 17 bases in between. Per the germline V gene, CDR1 is SNHLY and CDR2 is FYNNEI. The CDR3 coding sequence is TGTGCCAGCAGTGAAACGGACTCCCGAGGTGGGACCCAGTACTTC. Translation gives CASSETDSRGGTQYF.

This clonotype was recorded many times. In nucleotides, the CDR3 is TGTGCCAGCACTTCATGGACTAGTCGAGATACGCAGTATTTT. This encodes CASTSWTSRDTQYF. This chain links TRBV7-2 with TRBJ2-3; 7 positions agree with TRBD2. The CDR3 covers 14 residues. V trimming: 7 bases; J trimming: 5 bases; junction bases outside the gene matches: 9. The germline V gene has CDR1 SGHTA and CDR2 FQGNSA.

V is TRBV19 and J is TRBJ2-3; 9 nucleotides match TRBD1. Trimming removed 5 bases from V and 2 bases from J; junction bases left unmatched: 5. The CDR3 spans 15 residues. Per germline, CDR1 LNHDA and CDR2 SQIVND (reference sequence). CDR3 amino acids: CASSPRDRDTDTQYF. DNA for the CDR3: TGTGCCAGTAGTCCGCGGGACAGGGACACAGATACGCAGTATTTT.

This clonotype was seen repeatedly, ten times or more. The V and J genes are TRBV7-2 and TRBJ1-2, with D maybe TRBD1 (5 bases). Germline V gene sequence: CDR1 SGHTA, CDR2 FQGNSA. There are 13 residues in the CDR3. V lost 6 bases and J 4 bases, leaving 12 bases between the germline ends. The CDR3: CASRLDTSYGYTF. As DNA, the CDR3 is TGTGCCAGCAGGTTGGACACAAGCTATGGCTACACCTTC.

J is TRBJ1-2 and V is TRBV9; possibly TRBD1 for D (5 bases). This CDR3 has 14 amino acids. The germline gives CDR1 SGDLS, CDR2 YYNGEE. V was clipped by 3 bases and J by 4 bases, with 13 bases between them. CDR3 loop: CASSARGASYGYTF. The CDR3 DNA is TGTGCCAGCAGCGCGCGGGGCGCAAGCTATGGCTACACCTTC.

V is TRBV6-2 or TRBV6-3 and J is TRBJ2-2; D gene uncertain. Trimming removed 7 bases from V and 0 bases from J, with 9 bases in between. CDR1 and CDR2 (germline): MNHEY, SVGEGT. The CDR3 is 14 amino acids. CDR3 loop: CASIAHSNTGELFF. DNA of the CDR3: TGTGCCAGCATCGCCCACTCGAACACCGGGGAGCTGTTTTTT.

This clonotype came up a few times. The chain recombines TRBV4-3 with TRBJ2-7; D is ambiguous. Germline V CDR1 and CDR2: LGHNA, YSLEER. Trimming took 1 base from V and 0 from J, leaving 4 bases between them. CDR3 length equals 13 residues. Here the CDR3 DNA reads TGCGCCAGCAGCCAAGCCAACTCCTACGAGCAGTACTTC. It translates to CASSQANSYEQYF.

V gene TRBV6-5 combines with J gene TRBJ2-1; a possible D gene is TRBD2 (6 bases). The germline V gene has CDR1 MNHEY and CDR2 SVGAGI. Trimming shortened V by 5 bases and J by 4 bases, and 21 bases separated the two germline ends. The CDR3 sequence is 17 residues long. CDR3 coding DNA: TGTGCCAGCAGTCTCCTTTCTAGCGCAAACCCTTACAATGAGCAGTTCTTC. Amino acids: CASSLLSSANPYNEQFF.

The J gene is TRBJ2-5, the V gene TRBV12-3 or TRBV12-4; 10 bases match TRBD1. Unmatched junction bases numbered 8, after V lost 5 bases and J lost 5 bases. This CDR3 is 15 amino acids long. CDR3 bases: TGTGCCAGCAGTCCATCCGGGACAGGGGACGAGACCCAGTACTTC. Translating gives CASSPSGTGDETQYF.

This clonotype has a count of ten or more. The chain joins TRBV7-2 to TRBJ1-2; unclear D gene. Germline lookup yields CDR1 SGHTA and CDR2 FQGNSA. Trimming removed 6 bases from V and 3 bases from J, with 11 bases in between. CDR3 length: 13 residues. CDR3 residues: CASRLRSDYGYTF. As DNA, the CDR3 is TGTGCCAGCAGGTTAAGGTCGGACTATGGCTACACCTTC.

This clonotype was found a few times. The rearrangement joins TRBV28 to TRBJ2-3; D unresolved. The CDR3 spans 15 residues. Germline V lookup: CDR1 MDHEN, CDR2 SYDVKM. Trimming cost V 5 bases and J 0 bases, with 12 bases left between them. For the CDR3, the DNA is TGTGCCAGCAGTCCCGATCTTAGGAGCACAGATACGCAGTATTTT. This encodes CASSPDLRSTDTQYF.